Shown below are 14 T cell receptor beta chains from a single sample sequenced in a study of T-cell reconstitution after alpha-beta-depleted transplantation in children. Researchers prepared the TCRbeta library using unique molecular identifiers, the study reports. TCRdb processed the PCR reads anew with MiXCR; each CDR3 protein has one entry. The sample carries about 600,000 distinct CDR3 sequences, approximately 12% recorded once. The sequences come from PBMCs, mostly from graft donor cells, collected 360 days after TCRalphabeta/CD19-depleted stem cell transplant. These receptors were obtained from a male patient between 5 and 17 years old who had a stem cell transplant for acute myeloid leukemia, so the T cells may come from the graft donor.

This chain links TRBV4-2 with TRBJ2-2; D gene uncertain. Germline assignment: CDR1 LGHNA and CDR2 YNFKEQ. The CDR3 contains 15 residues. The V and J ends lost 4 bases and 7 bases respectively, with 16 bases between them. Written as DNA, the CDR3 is TGTGCCAGCAGCCGGTCCAACAGCATGGGCGGGGAGCTGTTTTTT. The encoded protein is CASSRSNSMGGELFF.

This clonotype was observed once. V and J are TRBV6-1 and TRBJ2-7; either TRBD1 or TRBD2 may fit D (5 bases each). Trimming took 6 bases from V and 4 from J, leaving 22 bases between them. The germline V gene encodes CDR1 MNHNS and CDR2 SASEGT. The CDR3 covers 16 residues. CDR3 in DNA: TGTGCCAGCAGCCTTAACCCGGGACCCACACCATACGAGCAGTACTTC. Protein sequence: CASSLNPGPTPYEQYF.

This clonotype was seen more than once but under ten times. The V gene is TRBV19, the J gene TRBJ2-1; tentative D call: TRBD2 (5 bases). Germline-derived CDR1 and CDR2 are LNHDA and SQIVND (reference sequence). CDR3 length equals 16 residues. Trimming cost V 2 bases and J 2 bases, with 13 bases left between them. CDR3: CASSIRGGGPYNEQFF. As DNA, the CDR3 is TGTGCCAGTAGTATAAGAGGCGGAGGCCCCTACAATGAGCAGTTCTTC.

The DNA for the CDR3 is TGTGCCAGCAGTTACCCGGGACTCCCTCCCAATGAGCAGTTCTTC. Translating gives CASSYPGLPPNEQFF. J is TRBJ2-1 and V is TRBV6-2 or TRBV6-3; TRBD2 is a possible D gene (6 bases). The V and J ends lost 2 bases and 6 bases respectively, with 14 bases between them. The germline V gene has CDR1 MNHEY and CDR2 SVGEGT. The CDR3 extends over 15 amino acids.

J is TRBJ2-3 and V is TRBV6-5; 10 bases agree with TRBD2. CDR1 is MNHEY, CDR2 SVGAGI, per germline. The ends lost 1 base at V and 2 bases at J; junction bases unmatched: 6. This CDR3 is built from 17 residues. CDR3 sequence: CASSYFKLAGDTDTQYF. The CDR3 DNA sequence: TGTGCCAGCAGTTACTTTAAGCTAGCGGGAGACACAGATACGCAGTATTTT.

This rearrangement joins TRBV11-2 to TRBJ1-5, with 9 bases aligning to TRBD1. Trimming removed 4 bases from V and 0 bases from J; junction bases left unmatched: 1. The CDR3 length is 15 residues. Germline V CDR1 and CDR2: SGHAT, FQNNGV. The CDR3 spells CASSWDRDSNQPQHF. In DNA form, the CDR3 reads TGTGCCAGCAGCTGGGACAGGGATAGCAATCAGCCCCAGCATTTT.

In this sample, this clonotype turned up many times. CDR3 loop: CSARDTVVGTQYF. The CDR3 DNA is TGCAGTGCCCGGGACACTGTGGTCGGTACGCAGTATTTT. The chain uses TRBV20-1 and TRBJ2-3; the D gene is possibly TRBD1 (6 bases). This CDR3 region has 13 residues. V was shortened by 6 bases and J by 8 bases, with 18 bases between the two germline ends. The germline V gene has CDR1 DFQATT and CDR2 SNEGSKA (reference sequence).

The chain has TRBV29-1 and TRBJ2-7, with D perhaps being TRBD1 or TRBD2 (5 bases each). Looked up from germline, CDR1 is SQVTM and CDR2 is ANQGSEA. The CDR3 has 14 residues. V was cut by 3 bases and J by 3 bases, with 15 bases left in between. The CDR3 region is CSVDLGRINYEQYF. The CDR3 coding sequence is TGCAGCGTTGACCTGGGACGGATCAACTACGAGCAGTACTTC.

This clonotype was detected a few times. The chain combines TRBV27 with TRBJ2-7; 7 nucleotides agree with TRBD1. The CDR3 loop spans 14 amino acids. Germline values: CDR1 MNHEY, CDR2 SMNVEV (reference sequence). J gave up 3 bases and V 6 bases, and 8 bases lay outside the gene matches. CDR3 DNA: TGTGCCAGCAGCAGCGGACAGGTCTTCTACGAGCAGTACTTC. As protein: CASSSGQVFYEQYF.

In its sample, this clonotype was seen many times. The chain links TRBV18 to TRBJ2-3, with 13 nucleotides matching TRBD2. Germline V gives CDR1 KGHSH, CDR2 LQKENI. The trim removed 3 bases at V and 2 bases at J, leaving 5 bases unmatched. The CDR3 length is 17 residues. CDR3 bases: TGTGCCAGCTCACCCCTGGGACTAGCGGGACCCACAGATACGCAGTATTTT. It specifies CASSPLGLAGPTDTQYF.

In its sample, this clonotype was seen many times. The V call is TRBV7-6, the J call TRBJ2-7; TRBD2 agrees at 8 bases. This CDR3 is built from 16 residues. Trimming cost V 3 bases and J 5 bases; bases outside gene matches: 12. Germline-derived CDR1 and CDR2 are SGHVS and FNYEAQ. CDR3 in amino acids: CASSFLREAYVNEQYF. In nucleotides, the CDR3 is TGTGCCAGCAGCTTCTTGCGGGAGGCCTACGTCAACGAGCAGTACTTC.

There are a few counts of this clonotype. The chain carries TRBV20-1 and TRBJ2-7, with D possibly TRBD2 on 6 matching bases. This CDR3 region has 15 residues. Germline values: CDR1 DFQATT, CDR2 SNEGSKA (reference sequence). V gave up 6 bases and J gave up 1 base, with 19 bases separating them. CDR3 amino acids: CSALYSGFFSYEQYF. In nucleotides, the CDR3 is TGCAGTGCCCTATATAGCGGTTTCTTTTCCTACGAGCAGTACTTC.

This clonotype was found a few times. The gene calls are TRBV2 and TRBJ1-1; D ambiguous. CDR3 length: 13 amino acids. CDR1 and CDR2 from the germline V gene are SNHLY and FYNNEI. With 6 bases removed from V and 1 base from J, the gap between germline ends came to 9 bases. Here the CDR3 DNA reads TGTGCCAGCAGGTCAACAAGGAACACTGAAGCTTTCTTT. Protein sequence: CASRSTRNTEAFF.

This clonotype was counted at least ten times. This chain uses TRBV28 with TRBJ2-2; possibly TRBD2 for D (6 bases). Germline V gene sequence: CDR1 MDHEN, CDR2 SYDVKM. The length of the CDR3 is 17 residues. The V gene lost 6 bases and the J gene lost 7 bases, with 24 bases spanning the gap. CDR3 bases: TGTGCCAGCAGAAGACCCAGGGTGGAGGGAGCCAGCGGGGAGCTGTTTTTT. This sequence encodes CASRRPRVEGASGELFF.